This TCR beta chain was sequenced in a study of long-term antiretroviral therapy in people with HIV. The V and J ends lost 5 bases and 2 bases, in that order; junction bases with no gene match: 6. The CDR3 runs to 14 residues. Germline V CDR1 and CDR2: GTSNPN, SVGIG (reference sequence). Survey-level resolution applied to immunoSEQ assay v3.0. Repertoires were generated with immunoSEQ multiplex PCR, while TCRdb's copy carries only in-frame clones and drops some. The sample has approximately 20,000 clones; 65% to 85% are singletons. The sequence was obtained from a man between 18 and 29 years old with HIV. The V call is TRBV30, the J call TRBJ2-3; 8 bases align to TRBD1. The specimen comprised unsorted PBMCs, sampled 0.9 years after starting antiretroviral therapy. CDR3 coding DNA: TGTGCCTGGCAGCAGGGGGCTTTCACAGATACGCAGTATTTT. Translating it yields CAWQQGAFTDTQYF. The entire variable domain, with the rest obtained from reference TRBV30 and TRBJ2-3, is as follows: SQTIHQWPATLVQPVGSPLSLECTVEGTSNPNLYWYRQAAGRGLQLLFYSVGIGQISSEVPQNLSASRPQDRQFILSSKKLLLSDSGFYLCAWQQGAFTDTQYFGPGTRLTVL.